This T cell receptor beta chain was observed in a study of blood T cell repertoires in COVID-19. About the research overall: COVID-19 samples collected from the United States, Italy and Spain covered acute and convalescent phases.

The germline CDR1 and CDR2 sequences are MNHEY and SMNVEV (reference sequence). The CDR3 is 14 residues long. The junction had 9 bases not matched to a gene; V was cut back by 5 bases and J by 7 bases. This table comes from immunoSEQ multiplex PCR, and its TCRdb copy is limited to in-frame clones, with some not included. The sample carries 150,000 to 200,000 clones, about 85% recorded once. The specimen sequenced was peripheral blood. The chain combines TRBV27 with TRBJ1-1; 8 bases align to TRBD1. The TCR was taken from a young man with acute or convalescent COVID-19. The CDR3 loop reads CASSRTGTGYEAFF. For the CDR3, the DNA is TGTGCCAGCAGTAGGACAGGGACCGGTTATGAAGCTTTCTTT.